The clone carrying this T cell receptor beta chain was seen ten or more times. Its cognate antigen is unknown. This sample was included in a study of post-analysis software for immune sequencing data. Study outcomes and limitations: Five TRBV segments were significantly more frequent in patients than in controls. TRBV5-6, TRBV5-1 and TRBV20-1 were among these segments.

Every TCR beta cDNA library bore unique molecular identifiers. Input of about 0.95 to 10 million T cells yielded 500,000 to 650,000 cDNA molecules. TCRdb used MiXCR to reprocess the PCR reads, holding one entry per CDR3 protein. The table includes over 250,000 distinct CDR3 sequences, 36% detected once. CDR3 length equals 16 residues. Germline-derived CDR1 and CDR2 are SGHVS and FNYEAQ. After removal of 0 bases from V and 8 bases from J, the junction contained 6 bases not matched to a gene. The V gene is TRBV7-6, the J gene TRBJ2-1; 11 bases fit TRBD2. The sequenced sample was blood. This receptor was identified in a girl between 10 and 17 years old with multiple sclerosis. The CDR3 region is CASSLASGGASDEQFF. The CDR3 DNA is TGTGCCAGCAGCTTAGCTAGCGGGGGGGCTAGTGATGAGCAGTTCTTC.